The 8 T cell receptor beta chains in this list originate from one sample, sequenced in a study of T cells in tuberculosis. Libraries were prepared by immunoSEQ multiplex PCR; TCRdb keeps only in-frame clonotypes and omits some of them. The sample contains about 58,000 clones, 88% of which appear only once. Thawed, overnight-rested PBMC were stained with GMM-loaded CD1B tetramer, viability dye and anti-CD3, then sorted. The lipid loaded on the CD1B tetramers was C32 glucose monomycolate from Rhodococcus equi. The sample comprised CD1b-GMM tetramer-negative cells sorted from PBMCs. These receptors were collected from an adult woman with latent tuberculosis.

The rearrangement uses TRBV6-6 and TRBJ2-5, with 7 bases matching TRBD2. The CDR3 consists of 15 residues. V trimming: 0 bases; J trimming: 5 bases; junction bases outside the gene matches: 6. Germline V gene lookup returns CDR1 MNHNY and CDR2 SVGAGI (reference sequence). The CDR3, as DNA: TGTGCCAGCAGTTACTCGGGGGGGATCGGCGAGACCCAGTACTTC. Protein sequence: CASSYSGGIGETQYF.

The rearrangement links TRBV2 to TRBJ2-1; D gene ambiguous. The length of the CDR3 is 14 residues. CDR1 is SNHLY and CDR2 is FYNNEI in the germline V gene. V was shortened by 4 bases and J by 4 bases, with 11 bases between the two germline ends. CDR3 DNA sequence: TGTGCCAGCAGTGTAATAGCCGGGTACAATGAGCAGTTCTTC. It specifies CASSVIAGYNEQFF.

The chain employs TRBV14 and TRBJ2-4; 9 nucleotides line up with TRBD1. Germline assignment: CDR1 SGHDN and CDR2 FVKESK. J lost 1 base, V lost 3 bases, and 7 bases had no gene match. The CDR3 length is 17 residues. The CDR3 here is CASSHGQGFSAKNIQYF. The CDR3 DNA follows: TGTGCCAGCAGCCACGGACAGGGGTTTTCGGCCAAAAACATTCAGTACTTC. The variable domain in full, with the rest retrieved from reference TRBV14 and TRBJ2-4, is EAGVTQFPSHSVIEKGQTVTLRCDPISGHDNLYWYRRVMGKEIKFLLHFVKESKQDESGMPNNRFLAERTGGTYSTLKVQPAELEDSGVYFCASSHGQGFSAKNIQYFGAGTRLSVL.

This chain links TRBV5-5 with TRBJ1-2; 7 bases match TRBD1. The CDR3 covers 14 residues. The germline V gene encodes CDR1 SGHKS and CDR2 YYEKEE (reference sequence). J gave up 10 bases and V 0 bases, and 9 bases lay outside the gene matches. The CDR3 DNA reads TGTGCCAGCAGCTTGGGTGGGACAGTATCTCCCTACACCTTC. This sequence encodes CASSLGGTVSPYTF. Combining the CDR3 with reference TRBV5-5 and TRBJ1-2 gives the whole variable domain DAGVTQSPTHLIKTRGQQVTLRCSPISGHKSVSWYQQVLGQGPQFIFQYYEKEERGRGNFPDRFSARQFPNYSSELNVNALLLGDSALYLCASSLGGTVSPYTFGSGTRLTVV.

V usage is TRBV21-1 and J usage is TRBJ2-6; TRBD1 was called by the table and not checked on the DNA. TRBV21-1 counts as a pseudogene. This CDR3 has 14 amino acids. The CDR3 loop is CASRHRAGANVLTF. Here the CDR3 DNA reads TGTGCCAGCAGACACAGGGCTGGGGCCAACGTCCTGACTTTC.

The V and J genes are TRBV27 and TRBJ2-2; weak D call: TRBD1 (6 bases). V dropped 6 bases and J dropped 2 bases, with 13 bases sitting between them. The CDR3 totals 15 residues. CDR1 and CDR2 (germline): MNHEY, SMNVEV (reference sequence). CDR3 in DNA: TGTGCCAGCAGATCCACAGGGACAAACACCGGGGAGCTGTTTTTT. This codes for CASRSTGTNTGELFF.

The genes are TRBV29-1 and TRBJ2-5; 8 bases are shared with TRBD1. With V trimmed by 5 bases and J by 4 bases, 9 bases remained unmatched. Germline V gene sequence: CDR1 SQVTM, CDR2 ANQGSEA. CDR3 size: 14 residues. In DNA form, the CDR3 reads TGCAGCGTTAATATTCGGACAGGGCGAGAGACCCAGTACTTC. It is translated as CSVNIRTGRETQYF.

This sequence joins TRBV28 and TRBJ2-3, with D tentatively TRBD1 (6 bases). The germline V gene encodes CDR1 MDHEN and CDR2 SYDVKM. This CDR3 has 15 amino acids. V was trimmed by 3 bases and J by 4 bases, leaving 14 bases between them. Here the CDR3 reads CASSLRAGAADTQYF. The DNA for the CDR3 is TGTGCCAGCAGTTTGAGGGCAGGGGCGGCAGATACGCAGTATTTT.